A selection of T cell receptor beta chains follows, all from one sample in a study of T cells after yellow fever vaccination. TCRdb recomputed calls from the 5' RACE reads with MiXCR, one row per CDR3 protein. The table includes about 130,000 distinct CDR3 sequences, 6% to 8% detected once. Sequenced here: CD4+ T cells sorted from PBMCs, sampled 10 days after the first yellow fever vaccination. These receptors were collected from a man between 18 and 35 years old who received the YFV17D yellow fever vaccine. Both conserved end residues are part of each CDR3. A D gene is named only where the DNA matches it firmly. Rows give clone size only sometimes, using once, few, many, or a class for an expanded clone.

CDR3: CASSRDRGLEQYF
DNA: TGTGCCAGCAGCCGGGACAGGGGTCTGGAGCAGTATTTT
D: TRBD1
V: TRBV14
J: TRBJ2-3
size: many

CDR3: CASSSRQPYGYTF
DNA: TGTGCCAGCAGCTCCAGACAGCCCTATGGCTACACCTTC
D: NA
V: TRBV5-5
J: TRBJ1-2
size: many

CDR3: CASSFRGALSTDTQYF
DNA: TGTGCCAGCAGCTTTCGGGGGGCGTTGAGCACAGATACGCAGTATTTT
D: NA
V: TRBV7-9
J: TRBJ2-3
size: NA

CDR3: CASSPWAGPYEQYF
DNA: TGTGCCAGCAGCCCTTGGGCAGGGCCCTACGAGCAGTACTTC
D: NA
V: TRBV6-2/TRBV6-3
J: TRBJ2-7
size: many

CDR3: CASSVSQYTEAFF
DNA: TGTGCCAGCAGCGTCAGTCAGTACACTGAAGCTTTCTTT
D: NA
V: TRBV9
J: TRBJ1-1
size: NA

CDR3: CASRRSSYEQYF
DNA: TGTGCCAGCAGGAGGAGCTCCTACGAGCAGTACTTC
D: NA
V: TRBV12-3/TRBV12-4
J: TRBJ2-7
size: many

CDR3: CASSFSPVRETQYF
DNA: TGTGCCAGCAGCTTCTCCCCAGTGCGTGAGACCCAGTACTTC
D: NA
V: TRBV5-4
J: TRBJ2-5
size: NA

CDR3: CSALSGGLTYEQYF
DNA: TGCAGTGCATTGAGCGGGGGCCTGACCTACGAGCAGTACTTC
D: TRBD2
V: TRBV20-1
J: TRBJ2-7
size: many

CDR3: CASSEAGVTGELFF
DNA: TGTGCCAGCAGTGAAGCTGGGGTGACCGGGGAGCTGTTTTTT
D: NA
V: TRBV6-1
J: TRBJ2-2
size: many

CDR3: CASSYVTGGRKSYEQYF
DNA: TGTGCCAGCAGCTACGTAACAGGCGGGAGGAAATCCTACGAGCAGTACTTC
D: TRBD2
V: TRBV12-3/TRBV12-4
J: TRBJ2-7
size: many

CDR3: CASSRQLRANSPLHF
DNA: TGTGCCAGCAGTCGACAATTGCGGGCAAATTCACCCCTCCACTTT
D: NA
V: TRBV2
J: TRBJ1-6
size: many

CDR3: CSARAFDPQGATGELFF
DNA: TGCAGTGCTAGAGCCTTCGACCCACAGGGGGCCACCGGGGAGCTGTTTTTT
D: TRBD1
V: TRBV20-1
J: TRBJ2-2
size: few

CDR3: CASSQGPEWGSTEAFF
DNA: TGTGCCAGCAGCCAAGGACCCGAGTGGGGGAGCACTGAAGCTTTCTTT
D: NA
V: TRBV4-2
J: TRBJ1-1
size: few

CDR3: CASSPRDRPYEQYF
DNA: TGCGCCAGCAGCCCCCGGGACCGACCCTACGAGCAGTACTTC
D: NA
V: TRBV4-3
J: TRBJ2-7
size: many

CDR3: CASSLNIGDTAGELFF
DNA: TGTGCCAGCAGCTTAAATATTGGGGACACGGCCGGGGAGCTGTTTTTT
D: NA
V: TRBV7-6
J: TRBJ2-2
size: many

CDR3: CASSYLGAGQPQHF
DNA: TGTGCCAGCAGTTACTTGGGGGCAGGGCAGCCCCAGCATTTT
D: NA
V: TRBV6-5
J: TRBJ1-5
size: many

CDR3: CSARVPSARSYNEQFF
DNA: TGCAGTGCTAGAGTGCCTAGCGCCCGCTCCTACAATGAGCAGTTCTTC
D: NA
V: TRBV20-1
J: TRBJ2-1
size: many

CDR3: CSASGGASTDTQYF
DNA: TGCAGTGCTAGCGGGGGGGCCTCAACAGATACGCAGTATTTT
D: TRBD2
V: TRBV20-1
J: TRBJ2-3
size: many

CDR3: CASSFPSGGAGEQFF
DNA: TGCGCCAGCAGCTTCCCTAGCGGGGGGGCGGGTGAGCAGTTCTTC
D: TRBD2
V: TRBV5-1
J: TRBJ2-1
size: many

CDR3: CSARVGRRFFEQFF
DNA: TGCAGTGCTAGAGTAGGCCGCAGGTTTTTTGAGCAGTTCTTC
D: NA
V: TRBV20-1
J: TRBJ2-1
size: many

CDR3: CASSPITPRGHSLNTEAFF
DNA: TGTGCCAGCAGCCCTATAACTCCGAGGGGTCACAGCTTGAACACTGAAGCTTTCTTT
D: NA
V: TRBV11-2
J: TRBJ1-1
size: many

CDR3: CSARDSGGPYEQYF
DNA: TGCAGTGCTAGAGATAGCGGGGGCCCCTACGAGCAGTACTTC
D: TRBD2
V: TRBV20-1
J: TRBJ2-7
size: many

CDR3: CASSPLALDRGGYGYTF
DNA: TGTGCCAGCAGCCCGCTTGCCTTGGACAGGGGTGGCTATGGCTACACCTTC
D: TRBD1
V: TRBV7-3
J: TRBJ1-2
size: many

CDR3: CASSAAGILETQYF
DNA: TGTGCTAGCAGCGCCGCAGGGATTTTAGAGACCCAGTACTTC
D: NA
V: TRBV7-7
J: TRBJ2-5
size: many

CDR3: CASSGQGAGDTEAFF
DNA: TGTGCCAGCTCAGGACAGGGGGCAGGTGACACTGAAGCTTTCTTT
D: TRBD1
V: TRBV6-1
J: TRBJ1-1
size: many

CDR3: CASGLVLTGDSETQYF
DNA: TGTGCTAGTGGTTTGGTACTAACGGGGGACAGCGAGACCCAGTACTTC
D: NA
V: TRBV12-5
J: TRBJ2-5
size: many

CDR3: CASSQDVGVGNTIYF
DNA: TGCGCCAGCAGCCAAGACGTAGGGGTCGGAAACACCATATATTTT
D: NA
V: TRBV4-1
J: TRBJ1-3
size: many

CDR3: CASSDPGLTGANVLTF
DNA: TGTGCCAGCAGTGATCCCGGGCTTACTGGGGCCAACGTCCTGACTTTC
D: NA
V: TRBV25-1
J: TRBJ2-6
size: NA

CDR3: CASSLDGYGYTF
DNA: TGTGCCAGCAGCTTAGATGGGTATGGCTACACCTTC
D: NA
V: TRBV5-6
J: TRBJ1-2
size: many

CDR3: CASSFDGNQPQHF
DNA: TGCGCCAGCAGCTTCGATGGTAATCAGCCCCAGCATTTT
D: NA
V: TRBV5-1
J: TRBJ1-5
size: many

CDR3: CASSLATGITEAFF
DNA: TGCGCCAGCAGCTTGGCCACAGGGATTACTGAAGCTTTCTTT
D: NA
V: TRBV5-1
J: TRBJ1-1
size: NA

CDR3: CSARAMGQRGTSGANVLTF
DNA: TGCAGTGCTAGGGCCATGGGGCAACGGGGGACATCTGGGGCCAACGTCCTGACTTTC
D: NA
V: TRBV20-1
J: TRBJ2-6
size: NA

CDR3: CATRGRWGHTDTQYF
DNA: TGTGCCACCCGAGGGAGGTGGGGGCACACAGATACGCAGTATTTT
D: NA
V: TRBV19
J: TRBJ2-3
size: NA

CDR3: CASCGQGTDTQYF
DNA: TGCGCCAGCTGTGGACAGGGGACAGATACGCAGTATTTT
D: TRBD1
V: TRBV5-1
J: TRBJ2-3
size: few

CDR3: CASSLSDSSGSPLHF
DNA: TGCGCCAGCAGCTTGTCGGACAGTTCTGGGTCACCCCTCCACTTT
D: NA
V: TRBV5-1
J: TRBJ1-6
size: many

CDR3: CASSLMANYGYTF
DNA: TGTGCCAGCAGCTTAATGGCTAACTATGGCTACACCTTC
D: NA
V: TRBV7-9
J: TRBJ1-2
size: many

CDR3: CASSLARQGVNSPLHF
DNA: TGTGCCAGCAGCTTAGCCCGACAGGGGGTCAATTCACCCCTCCACTTT
D: TRBD1
V: TRBV7-8
J: TRBJ1-6
size: many

CDR3: CANAQGPNTGELFF
DNA: TGTGCCAACGCGCAGGGGCCAAACACCGGGGAGCTGTTTTTT
D: NA
V: TRBV10-3
J: TRBJ2-2
size: NA

CDR3: CSASVPENTEAFF
DNA: TGCAGTGCTAGTGTACCAGAGAACACTGAAGCTTTCTTT
D: NA
V: TRBV20-1
J: TRBJ1-1
size: many

CDR3: CASSQDPGPGTQYF
DNA: TGTGCCAGCAGCCAAGATCCGGGGCCTGGGACCCAGTACTTC
D: NA
V: TRBV4-2
J: TRBJ2-5
size: many

CDR3: CASSASGMKNTEAFF
DNA: TGTGCCAGCAGCGCTTCAGGGATGAAGAACACTGAAGCTTTCTTT
D: NA
V: TRBV7-9
J: TRBJ1-1
size: many

CDR3: CASNIDLRREKLFF
DNA: TGTGCCAGCAACATAGATCTTAGGCGGGAAAAACTGTTTTTT
D: NA
V: TRBV7-9
J: TRBJ1-4
size: NA

CDR3: CASTVSWGNQETQYF
DNA: TGTGCCAGCACCGTTTCGTGGGGGAATCAAGAGACCCAGTACTTC
D: NA
V: TRBV3-1
J: TRBJ2-5
size: many

CDR3: CASSLSGTSGGAEQFF
DNA: TGTGCCAGCAGCTTAAGTGGGACTAGCGGCGGTGCTGAGCAGTTCTTC
D: TRBD2
V: TRBV7-3
J: TRBJ2-1
size: many

CDR3: CASSLPRWAGGLVTQYF
DNA: TGTGCCAGCAGCTTGCCTCGGTGGGCGGGGGGCTTGGTTACGCAGTATTTT
D: TRBD2
V: TRBV5-4
J: TRBJ2-3
size: NA

CDR3: CASSIRREYNEQFF
DNA: TGCGCCAGCAGCATCCGCAGGGAGTACAATGAGCAGTTCTTC
D: NA
V: TRBV5-1
J: TRBJ2-1
size: many

CDR3: CASSFPIFQETQYF
DNA: TGTGCCAGCAGCTTTCCGATTTTCCAAGAGACCCAGTACTTC
D: NA
V: TRBV7-9
J: TRBJ2-5
size: many

CDR3: CASSYTDRGRLEQFF
DNA: TGTGCCAGCAGTTACACGGACAGGGGGCGCCTTGAGCAGTTCTTC
D: TRBD1
V: TRBV7-6
J: TRBJ2-1
size: many

CDR3: CASSQESGGANEQFF
DNA: TGTGCCAGCAGCCAAGAATCGGGGGGGGCAAATGAGCAGTTCTTC
D: TRBD2
V: TRBV14
J: TRBJ2-1
size: many

CDR3: CASSPDRMRDAFF
DNA: TGTGCCAGCAGCCCGGACAGGATGCGGGACGCTTTCTTT
D: TRBD1
V: TRBV11-1
J: TRBJ1-1
size: many